This T cell receptor (beta chain) was sequenced in a study of OX40 agonist ivuxolimab in advanced cancers. Assay used: immunoSEQ multiplex PCR; TCRdb lists only in-frame clones, some missing. The repertoire includes approximately 46,000 clones, around 90% of them detected once, and roughly 10% sits in the top ten. This clone was counted only a few times. Germline trimming cut 1 base from V and 9 bases from J; bases unmatched to any gene: 6. Germline V gene lookup returns CDR1 KGHSH and CDR2 LQKENI. The CDR3 contains 15 residues. The TCR was taken from an adult with an advanced solid tumor such as melanoma, head and neck, liver or kidney cancer. Sequenced material: CD4+ or CD8+ T cells sorted from blood, taken in a trial of the OX40 agonist ivuxolimab. The rearrangement uses TRBV18 and TRBJ2-1; the match to TRBD2 covers 10 bases. This chain's CDR3 is CASSPRTSGSVEQFF. In DNA, the CDR3 is TGTGCCAGCTCACCACGGACTAGCGGAAGTGTTGAGCAGTTCTTC.